This T cell receptor (beta chain) stems from a study of siplizumab effects on memory and regulatory T cells. General study findings and limits: The suppressive capacity of proliferating Tregs from siplizumab cultures remained unconfirmed. Apparently key alloresponse contributors, naive T cells also seemed more diverse than memory cells. Under siplizumab, alloreactive sequences traced to unstimulated CD4+ memory cells were significantly reduced.

Per-sample assaying covered 80,000 to 100,000 TCR templates. The data were produced by immunoSEQ multiplex PCR, yet TCRdb's version contains in-frame clones alone and is incomplete. Found here are roughly 75,000 clones, roughly 93% of them singletons; the top ten hold about 4.5%. This CDR3 has 12 amino acids. With 6 bases removed from V and 1 base from J, the gap between germline ends came to 3 bases. CDR1 is MNHEY, CDR2 SVGAGI, per germline. Comment on this clone: Antigen specificity is unknown.

Source material: CD8+ T cells sorted from blood. The TCR originated in a human donor in good health. The gene calls are TRBV6-5 and TRBJ1-4; D is uncertain. CDR3 region: CASRETNEKLFF. The CDR3 coding sequence is TGTGCCAGCAGGGAAACTAATGAAAAACTGTTTTTT.